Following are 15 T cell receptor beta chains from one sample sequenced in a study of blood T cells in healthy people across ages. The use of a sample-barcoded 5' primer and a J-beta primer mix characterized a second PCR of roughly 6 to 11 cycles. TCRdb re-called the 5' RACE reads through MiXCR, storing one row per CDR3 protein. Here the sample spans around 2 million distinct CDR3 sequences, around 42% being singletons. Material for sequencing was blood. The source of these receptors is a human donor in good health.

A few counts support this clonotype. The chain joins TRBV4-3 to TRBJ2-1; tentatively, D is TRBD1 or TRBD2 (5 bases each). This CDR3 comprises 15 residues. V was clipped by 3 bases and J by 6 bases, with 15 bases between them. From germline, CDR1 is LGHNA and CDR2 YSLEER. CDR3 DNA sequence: TGCGCCAGCAGCCATGGGGGTGGGGTGGTCAATGAGCAGTTCTTC. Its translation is CASSHGGGVVNEQFF.

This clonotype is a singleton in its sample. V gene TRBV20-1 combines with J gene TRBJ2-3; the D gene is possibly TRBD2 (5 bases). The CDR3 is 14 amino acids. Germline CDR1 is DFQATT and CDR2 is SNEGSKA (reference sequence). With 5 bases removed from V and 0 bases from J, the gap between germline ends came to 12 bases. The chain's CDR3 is CSAQLASSTDTQYF. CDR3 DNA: TGCAGTGCTCAGCTAGCCTCTAGCACAGATACGCAGTATTTT.

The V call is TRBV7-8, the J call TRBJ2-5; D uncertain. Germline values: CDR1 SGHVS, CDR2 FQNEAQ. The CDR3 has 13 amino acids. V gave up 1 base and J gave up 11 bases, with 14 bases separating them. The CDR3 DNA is TGTGCCAGCAGCTTAGGGACGGATAGAGAGCAGTACTTC. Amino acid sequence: CASSLGTDREQYF.

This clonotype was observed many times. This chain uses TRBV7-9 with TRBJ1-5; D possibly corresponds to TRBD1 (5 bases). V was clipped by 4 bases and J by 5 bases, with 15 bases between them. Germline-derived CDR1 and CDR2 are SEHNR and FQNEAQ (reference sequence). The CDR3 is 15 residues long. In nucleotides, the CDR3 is TGTGCCAGCAGCTCCACGACAGCCGGGGATCAGCCCCAGCATTTT. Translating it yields CASSSTTAGDQPQHF.

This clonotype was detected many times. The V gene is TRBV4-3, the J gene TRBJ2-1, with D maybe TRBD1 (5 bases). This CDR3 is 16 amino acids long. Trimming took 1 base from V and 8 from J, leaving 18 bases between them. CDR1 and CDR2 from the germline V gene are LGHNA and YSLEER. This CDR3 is CASSQVLNRQGYEQFF. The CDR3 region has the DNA TGCGCCAGCAGCCAAGTGCTAAATCGGCAGGGATATGAGCAGTTCTTC.

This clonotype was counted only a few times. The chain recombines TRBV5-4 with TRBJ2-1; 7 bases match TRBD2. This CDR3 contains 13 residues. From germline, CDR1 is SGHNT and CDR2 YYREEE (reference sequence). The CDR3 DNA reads TGTATCCAACGCGACTCGGGGGGCAATGAGCAGTTCTTC. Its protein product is CIQRDSGGNEQFF.

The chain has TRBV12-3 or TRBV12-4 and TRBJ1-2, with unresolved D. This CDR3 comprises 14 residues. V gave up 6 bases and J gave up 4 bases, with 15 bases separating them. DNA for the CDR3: TGTGCCAGCAGCGACTCCTCGATCCGCTATGGCTACACCTTC. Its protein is CASSDSSIRYGYTF.

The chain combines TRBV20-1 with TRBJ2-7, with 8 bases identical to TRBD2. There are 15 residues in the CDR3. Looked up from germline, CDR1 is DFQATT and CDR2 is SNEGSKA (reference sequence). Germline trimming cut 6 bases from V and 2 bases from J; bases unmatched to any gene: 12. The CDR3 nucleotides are TGCAGTGCATATATCAGCGGGGGACTGACCTACGAGCAGTACTTC. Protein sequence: CSAYISGGLTYEQYF.

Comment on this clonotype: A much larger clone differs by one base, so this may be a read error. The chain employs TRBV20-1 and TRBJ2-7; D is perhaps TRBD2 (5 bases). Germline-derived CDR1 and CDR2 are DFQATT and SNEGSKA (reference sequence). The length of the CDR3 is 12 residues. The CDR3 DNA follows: TGCAGTACTAGAGATGGTGACTACGAGCAGTACTTC. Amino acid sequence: CSTRDGDYEQYF.

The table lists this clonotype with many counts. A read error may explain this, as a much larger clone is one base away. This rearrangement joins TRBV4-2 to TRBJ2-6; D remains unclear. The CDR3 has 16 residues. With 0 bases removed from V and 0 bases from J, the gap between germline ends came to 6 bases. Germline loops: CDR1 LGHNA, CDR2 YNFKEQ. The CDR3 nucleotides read TGTGCCAGCAGCCAAGAGAAGAGCTCTGGGGCCAACGTCCTGACTTTC. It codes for CASSQEKSSGANVLTF.

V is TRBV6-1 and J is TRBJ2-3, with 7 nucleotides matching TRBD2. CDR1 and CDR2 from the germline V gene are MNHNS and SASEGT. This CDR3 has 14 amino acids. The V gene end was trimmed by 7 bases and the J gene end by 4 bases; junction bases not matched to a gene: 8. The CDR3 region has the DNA TGTGCCAGCACGGTGGGGGGGTCCGCAGATACGCAGTATTTT. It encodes CASTVGGSADTQYF.

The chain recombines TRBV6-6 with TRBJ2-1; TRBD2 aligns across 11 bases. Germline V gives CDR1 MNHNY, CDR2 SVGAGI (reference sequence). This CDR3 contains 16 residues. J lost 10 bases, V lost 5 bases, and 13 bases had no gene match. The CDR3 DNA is TGTGCCAGCAGTACCCCGTTAGCGGGGGGGCCCGGGGAGCAGTTCTTC. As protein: CASSTPLAGGPGEQFF.

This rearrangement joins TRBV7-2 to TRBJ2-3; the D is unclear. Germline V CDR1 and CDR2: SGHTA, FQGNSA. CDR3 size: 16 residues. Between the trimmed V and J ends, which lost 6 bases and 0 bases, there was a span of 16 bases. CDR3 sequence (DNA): TGTGCCAGCAGTCGAGTGTCCCGACTGAGCACAGATACGCAGTATTTT. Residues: CASSRVSRLSTDTQYF.

CDR3 bases: TGTGCCAGCAGTGAATCCGGGACTCTAGAGACCCAGTTCTTC. Amino acids: CASSESGTLETQFF. The genes are TRBV25-1 and TRBJ2-5; TRBD2 might be the D (6 bases). The closer fit of TRBJ2-1 to the DNA end suggests the J call may be wrong. The CDR3 has 14 residues. From germline, CDR1 is MGHDK and CDR2 SYGVNS.

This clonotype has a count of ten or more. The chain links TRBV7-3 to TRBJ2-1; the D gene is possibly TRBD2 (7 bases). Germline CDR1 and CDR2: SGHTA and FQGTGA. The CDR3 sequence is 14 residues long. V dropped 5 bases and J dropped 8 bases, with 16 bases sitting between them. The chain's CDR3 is CASSPSGGGDEQFF. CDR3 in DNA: TGTGCCAGCAGCCCCTCTGGGGGGGGCGATGAGCAGTTCTTC.